Listed below are T cell receptor beta chains from one sample, sequenced in a study of T cells in Graves' hyperthyroidism and ophthalmopathy. One entry per CDR3 protein results from TCRdb running MiXCR on the multiplex PCR reads. The repertoire consists of hundreds of thousands of distinct CDR3 sequences, with around 20% occurring once and the leading ten covering roughly 60%. Sequencing used blood. Source of these receptors: a man aged 25 to 40 with Graves' ophthalmopathy. Each CDR3 is given with its conserved first and last residue. Fields, in order: J gene, V gene, CDR3 protein.

>TRBJ2-1|TRBV20-1
CSATRLAGVENEQFF
>TRBJ1-3|TRBV5-1
CASSREGQGISGNTIYF
>TRBJ2-7|TRBV27
CASGRTGGVYEQYF
>TRBJ2-4|TRBV11-2
CASSLEGGRTKNIQYF
>TRBJ1-5|TRBV18
CASSPGYNQPQHF
>TRBJ1-2|TRBV6-1
CASSVGRGDYGYTF
>TRBJ2-7|TRBV12-3/TRBV12-4
CASGRLTYEQYF
>TRBJ2-1|TRBV11-2
CASSLLGGEDNEQFF
>TRBJ2-7|TRBV11-2
CASSSSGRDYTYEQYF
>TRBJ2-2|TRBV5-1
CASSISDYLTNTGELFF
>TRBJ2-1|TRBV2
CASSEQGRLNEQFF
>TRBJ2-3|TRBV11-2
CASSLDPGADTQYF
>TRBJ2-5|TRBV11-3
CASRFDETQYF
>TRBJ1-2|TRBV28
CASSLFSDRRTAGYTF
>TRBJ2-2|TRBV2
CASSRTSGSRTGELFF